These 19 T cell receptor beta chains came from one sample sequenced in a study of blood T cell repertoires in COVID-19. This table comes from immunoSEQ multiplex PCR, and its TCRdb copy is limited to in-frame clones, with some not included. The sample holds around 170,000 clones, 80% to 85% seen once. The sample taken for sequencing was peripheral blood. The receptors stem from a woman aged 40 to 55 with acute or convalescent COVID-19.

The V call is TRBV18, the J call TRBJ1-5; TRBD1 matches 8 bases. This CDR3 comprises 15 residues. The germline V gene encodes CDR1 KGHSH and CDR2 LQKENI. V trimming: 3 bases; J trimming: 3 bases; junction bases outside the gene matches: 4. CDR3 sequence reads: CASSPGQVFNQPQHF. CDR3 nucleotide sequence: TGTGCCAGCTCACCGGGACAGGTGTTCAATCAGCCCCAGCATTTT. Full variable domain (rest looked up from reference TRBV18 and TRBJ1-5): NAGVMQNPRHLVRRRGQEARLRCSPMKGHSHVYWYRQLPEEGLKFMVYLQKENIIDESGMPKERFSAEFPKEGPSILRIQQVVRGDSAAYFCASSPGQVFNQPQHFGDGTRLSIL.

The chain links TRBV2 to TRBJ2-3; 8 bases fit TRBD1. The CDR3 consists of 15 residues. CDR1 is SNHLY, CDR2 FYNNEI, per germline. J lost 6 bases, V lost 5 bases, and 10 bases had no gene match. CDR3 amino acids: CASSTGQGRSDTQYF. The CDR3 DNA follows: TGTGCCAGCAGTACCGGACAGGGTAGATCGGATACGCAGTATTTT.

The chain carries TRBV27 and TRBJ1-1; a weak D match, TRBD1 (5 bases). Trimming removed 2 bases at V and 8 bases at J, with 18 bases between. The V gene's germline CDR1 is MNHEY and CDR2 SMNVEV (reference sequence). The CDR3 covers 15 residues. CDR3 DNA: TGTGCCAGCAGTTTAGGCCCTTTGGGACTGCCAGAAGCTTTCTTT. Amino acid sequence: CASSLGPLGLPEAFF.

A note on this clone: The sample contains more than one DNA sequence encoding this CDR3. The chain employs TRBV3-1 (or the pseudogene TRBV3-2) and TRBJ2-3; TRBD2 aligns across 10 bases. There are 18 residues in the CDR3. Germline CDR1 LGHDT, CDR2 YNNKEL (reference sequence). V lost 4 bases to trimming and J lost 0 bases; unmatched junction nucleotides: 10. CDR3 nucleotide sequence: TGTGCCAGCAGCCGCTGGGGCCCTAGCGGGGGAAGCACAGATACGCAGTATTTT. Encoded protein: CASSRWGPSGGSTDTQYF.

The chain carries TRBV29-1 and TRBJ2-3; TRBD1 matches 8 bases. Trimming cost V 3 bases and J 4 bases; bases outside gene matches: 9. Germline V CDR1 and CDR2: SQVTM, ANQGSEA. This CDR3 is built from 15 residues. CDR3 loop: CSVEGDRSGSDTQYF. The CDR3 nucleotides read TGCAGCGTTGAGGGGGACAGGTCTGGCTCAGATACGCAGTATTTT.

The chain employs TRBV30 and TRBJ2-5; the D gene is possibly TRBD1 (5 bases). The CDR3 is made up of 12 amino acids. Trimming shortened V by 8 bases and J by 0 bases, and 10 bases separated the two germline ends. CDR1 and CDR2 (germline): GTSNPN, SVGIG (reference sequence). The CDR3 DNA follows: TGTGCCGTTGGGGCGGACCAAGAGACCCAGTACTTC. Protein sequence: CAVGADQETQYF.

The V call is TRBV28, the J call TRBJ1-6; TRBD1 agrees at 8 bases. Germline V CDR1 and CDR2: MDHEN, SYDVKM. The trim removed 6 bases at V and 11 bases at J, leaving 9 bases unmatched. This CDR3 is 14 amino acids long. This CDR3 reads CASRIGTGGTPLHF. In DNA form, the CDR3 reads TGTGCCAGCAGAATAGGGACAGGCGGAACACCCCTCCACTTT.

The chain is built from TRBV7-6 and TRBJ1-1, with TRBD1 as a possible D gene (6 bases). Trimming took 4 bases from V and 1 from J, leaving 19 bases between them. This CDR3 is 17 amino acids long. Germline V gives CDR1 SGHVS, CDR2 FNYEAQ. The CDR3 coding sequence is TGTGCCAGCAGCTCAAGGGGGTTCCCGGTAGGGAACACTGAAGCTTTCTTT. Protein product: CASSSRGFPVGNTEAFF.

The gene calls are TRBV28 and TRBJ2-1; 12 nucleotides align to TRBD2. Germline V gene sequence: CDR1 MDHEN, CDR2 SYDVKM. After removal of 5 bases from V and 2 bases from J, the junction contained 7 bases not matched to a gene. The CDR3 covers 17 residues. This chain's CDR3 is CASSPPTSGGAYNEQFF. CDR3 DNA: TGTGCCAGCAGTCCTCCGACTAGCGGGGGTGCCTACAATGAGCAGTTCTTC.

CDR3 in amino acids: CAWTSGLAGGADTQYF. In DNA form, the CDR3 reads TGTGCCTGGACGAGTGGGCTAGCGGGAGGGGCAGATACGCAGTATTTT. This chain uses TRBV30 with TRBJ2-3, with TRBD2 identical over 12 bases. Germline CDR1 and CDR2: GTSNPN and SVGIG (reference sequence). The CDR3 covers 16 residues. V gave up 4 bases and J gave up 4 bases; unmatched junction bases: 9.

V and J are TRBV5-4 and TRBJ2-1; the match to TRBD1 covers 8 bases. Germline CDR1 reads SGHNT; CDR2 reads YYREEE (reference sequence). This CDR3 region has 15 residues. Trimming at V came to 3 bases and at J to 3 bases, leaving 5 bases not matched to a gene. The CDR3 region is CASSSAGGFYNEQFF. Here the CDR3 DNA reads TGTGCCAGCAGCTCAGCAGGGGGCTTCTACAATGAGCAGTTCTTC. Looking up the rest from reference TRBV5-4 and TRBJ2-1 gives the full variable domain: ETGVTQSPTHLIKTRGQQVTLRCSSQSGHNTVSWYQQALGQGPQFIFQYYREEENGRGNFPPRFSGLQFPNYSSELNVNALELDDSALYLCASSSAGGFYNEQFFGPGTRLTVL.

The V call is TRBV4-1, the J call TRBJ2-7; D is perhaps TRBD1 (5 bases). The CDR3 has 15 amino acids. Germline CDR1 and CDR2: MGHRA and YSYEKL. Trimming took 1 base from V and 2 from J, leaving 12 bases between them. For the CDR3, the DNA is TGCGCCAGCAGCCAAGGCACAGGAAACCCCTACGAGCAGTACTTC. Translating it yields CASSQGTGNPYEQYF.

This chain links TRBV28 with TRBJ2-1; D remains ambiguous. Germline loops: CDR1 MDHEN, CDR2 SYDVKM. This CDR3 has 15 amino acids. Trimming pared 6 bases from V and 0 bases from J, leaving 12 bases between. The CDR3 DNA is TGTGCCAGCAGCCCGAGGCCGAGCTCCTACAATGAGCAGTTCTTC. It encodes CASSPRPSSYNEQFF.

The rearrangement joins TRBV27 to TRBJ2-1, with a tentative D call TRBD1 (5 bases). CDR1 and CDR2 from the germline V gene are MNHEY and SMNVEV (reference sequence). The CDR3 has 16 amino acids. Trimming took off 0 bases at V and 4 bases at J, with 13 bases between the two ends. CDR3 in amino acids: CASSLSNLGQYNEQFF. The CDR3 bases are TGTGCCAGCAGTTTATCGAATCTCGGACAATACAATGAGCAGTTCTTC.

The chain uses TRBV5-1 and TRBJ1-1; 10 bases fit TRBD1. Germline CDR1 and CDR2: SGHRS and YFSETQ. V was pared by 4 bases and J by 5 bases, with 5 bases of the junction left unmatched. The CDR3 is 14 residues long. The CDR3 DNA is TGCGCCAGCAGCCAAGGGGACAGGGGTACTGAAGCTTTCTTT. This gives the protein CASSQGDRGTEAFF.

This clone was picked up a small number of times. The gene calls are TRBV21-1 and TRBJ1-4. TRBV21-1 is a pseudogene. This CDR3 comprises 18 residues. CDR3 in amino acids: CANQTPKDSNTWNEKLFF. In nucleotides, the CDR3 is TGTGCCAACCAAACCCCCAAGGACTCAAATACTTGGAATGAAAAACTGTTTTTT.

The V and J genes are TRBV5-1 and TRBJ1-6, with a possible D match to TRBD1 (5 bases). Germline V gene sequence: CDR1 SGHRS, CDR2 YFSETQ. Trimming left V 2 bases short and J 5 bases short, with 11 bases between. This CDR3 region has 15 residues. CDR3 sequence (DNA): TGCGCCAGCAGCTTCTCAGGGTGGGATAATTCACCCCTCCACTTT. Translated: CASSFSGWDNSPLHF.

V and J are TRBV6-4 and TRBJ2-5; 10 bases line up with TRBD1. The germline CDR1 and CDR2 sequences are MRHNA and SNTAGT. V was clipped by 8 bases and J by 1 base; unmatched bases: 16. This CDR3 has 18 residues. The CDR3 coding sequence is TGTGCCAGCCCGGATATTGATCTGGACAGGGGGTTCCAAGAGACCCAGTACTTC. Translated: CASPDIDLDRGFQETQYF.

The CDR3 reads CATSDFEGLHTDTQYF. Here the CDR3 DNA reads TGTGCCACCAGTGATTTTGAGGGTCTCCACACAGATACGCAGTATTTT. The chain links TRBV24-1 to TRBJ2-3; D perhaps matches TRBD2 (5 bases). This CDR3 has 16 amino acids. Germline V gene lookup returns CDR1 KGHDR and CDR2 SFDVKD. Trimming took off 1 base at V and 2 bases at J, with 12 bases between the two ends.